These 17 T cell receptor beta chains came from one sample sequenced in a study of blood T cell repertoires in COVID-19 (dated by TCRdb to 2020 to 2022). The library was built by means of the immunoSEQ multiplex PCR assay. Entries here come from immuneACCESS through TCRdb and include only in-frame sequences with V and J called. Some clones fail to appear in such tables; in the studies checked, an unresolved V gene covers under half of the shortfall, and the cause of the remainder is unknown. This sample has 150,000 to 200,000 clones in its table, and approximately 86% of those were observed once. The ten top clones hold around 2.5% of the sample. Sequencing was carried out using peripheral blood. Receptors were obtained from a woman older than 75 with COVID-19, enrolled during active disease.

The chain is built from TRBV28 and TRBJ2-1; maybe TRBD2 (6 bases). Deletions cut 5 bases from V and 7 bases from J, with 18 bases between. CDR1 is MDHEN and CDR2 is SYDVKM in the germline V gene. The CDR3 contains 15 residues. CDR3 protein: CASSPPSRERNEQFF. CDR3 in DNA: TGTGCCAGCAGTCCCCCTAGCCGGGAGCGGAATGAGCAGTTCTTC.

The CDR3 DNA reads TGTGCCAGCAGCTCGGGACACCTAGGGGAGACCCAGTACTTC. It is translated as CASSSGHLGETQYF. V usage is TRBV7-9 and J usage is TRBJ2-5; tentative D call: TRBD1 (6 bases). CDR1 SEHNR and CDR2 FQNEAQ come from the germline V gene (reference sequence). The CDR3 totals 14 residues. V was cut by 4 bases and J by 5 bases, with 14 bases left in between.

A single count supports this clone. J is TRBJ2-2 and V is TRBV6-2 or TRBV6-3; TRBD1 matches at 7 bases. The V gene's germline CDR1 is MNHEY and CDR2 SVGEGT. The length of the CDR3 is 18 residues. The trim removed 4 bases at V and 4 bases at J, leaving 15 bases unmatched. This chain's CDR3 is CASSSVTSGGIGTGELFF. CDR3 coding DNA: TGTGCCAGCAGTTCGGTAACCTCAGGGGGAATCGGCACCGGGGAGCTGTTTTTT.

This clone has just one count. J is TRBJ1-1 and V is TRBV4-3, with D tentatively TRBD1 (5 bases). The germline V gene encodes CDR1 LGHNA and CDR2 YSLEER. V dropped 1 base and J dropped 8 bases, with 17 bases sitting between them. The CDR3 has 15 residues. The CDR3 DNA reads as TGCGCCAGCAGCCAAGCGGGACCCGGGGGAGGGGAAGCTTTCTTT. Translating it yields CASSQAGPGGGEAFF.

V and J are TRBV18 and TRBJ2-5, with a weak D call TRBD2 (6 bases). V lost 3 bases and J 3 bases, leaving 17 bases between the germline ends. CDR1 is KGHSH, CDR2 LQKENI, per germline. The CDR3 length is 16 residues. DNA of the CDR3: TGTGCCAGCTCACCCACTTCTCTTGGCGGGAAAGAGACCCAGTACTTC. This gives the protein CASSPTSLGGKETQYF.

CDR3 in DNA: TGCGCCAGCCTGCTAGCGGGATTCTCCTACGAGCAGTACTTC. Translating gives CASLLAGFSYEQYF. The rearrangement uses TRBV23-1 and TRBJ2-7, with 9 bases lining up with TRBD2. TRBV23-1 is treated as an ORF (open reading frame) with a function not yet certain. J gave up 0 bases and V 8 bases, and 5 bases lay outside the gene matches. CDR3 length: 14 residues.

V usage is TRBV19 and J usage is TRBJ2-3, with 7 bases lining up with TRBD2. The V and J ends lost 4 bases and 6 bases, in that order; junction bases with no gene match: 13. Germline V gene data show CDR1 as LNHDA and CDR2 as SQIVND (reference sequence). The CDR3 totals 16 residues. CDR3 sequence (DNA): TGTGCCAGTAGTAAGATCTGGGGGGGACGGGCTGATACGCAGTATTTT. Protein sequence: CASSKIWGGRADTQYF.

J is TRBJ1-2 and V is TRBV19, with D possibly being TRBD1 (5 bases). CDR1 and CDR2 (germline): LNHDA, SQIVND (reference sequence). The CDR3 runs 15 residues. V lost 3 bases and J 4 bases, leaving 15 bases between the germline ends. As DNA, the CDR3 is TGTGCCAGTAGTATCAGGGTTCAACCGTTCTATGGCTACACCTTC. It is translated as CASSIRVQPFYGYTF.

The V gene is TRBV3-1 (or the pseudogene TRBV3-2), the J gene TRBJ2-3, with D maybe TRBD1 (6 bases). Trimming left V 2 bases short and J 3 bases short, with 12 bases between. This CDR3 spans 15 amino acids. CDR1 and CDR2 from the germline V gene are LGHDT and YNNKEL (reference sequence). CDR3 in amino acids: CASSQLGTLTDTQYF. The CDR3 bases are TGTGCCAGCAGCCAACTCGGGACATTGACAGATACGCAGTATTTT.

The rearrangement uses TRBV23-1 and TRBJ2-7; no firm D call. TRBV23-1 is marked as an open reading frame, function uncertain. Between the trimmed V and J ends, which lost 6 bases and 0 bases, there was a span of 9 bases. The CDR3 loop spans 13 amino acids. CDR3 loop: CASRVRSSYEQYF. The DNA of the CDR3 is TGCGCCAGCAGGGTGCGGAGCTCCTACGAGCAGTACTTC.

This clone was observed once. The chain recombines TRBV4-3 with TRBJ1-1, with unresolved D. The germline CDR1 and CDR2 sequences are LGHNA and YSLEER. This CDR3 has 15 residues. V dropped 0 bases and J dropped 1 base, with 9 bases sitting between them. CDR3: CASSQDLHPNTEAFF. As DNA, the CDR3 is TGCGCCAGCAGCCAAGACTTACACCCGAACACTGAAGCTTTCTTT.

This clone was detected only once. CDR3 sequence reads: CASRPWELNTEAFF. CDR3 DNA: TGTGCCAGCAGGCCATGGGAGCTGAACACTGAAGCTTTCTTT. V and J are TRBV28 and TRBJ1-1; D is unclear. The V gene lost 6 bases and the J gene lost 0 bases, with 11 bases spanning the gap. The germline CDR1 and CDR2 sequences are MDHEN and SYDVKM. The CDR3 spans 14 residues.

This clone is a singleton in its sample. This CDR3 reads CASSEGQGYGYTF. DNA for the CDR3: TGTGCCAGCAGCGAGGGACAGGGGTATGGCTACACCTTC. The gene calls are TRBV28 and TRBJ1-2, with 10 nucleotides matching TRBD1. Germline CDR1 reads MDHEN; CDR2 reads SYDVKM. Trimming removed 6 bases from V and 5 bases from J; junction bases left unmatched: 3. The CDR3 totals 13 residues.

The rearrangement joins TRBV3-1 (or the pseudogene TRBV3-2) to TRBJ1-6; D is perhaps TRBD1 (6 bases). The CDR3 loop spans 14 amino acids. Trimming shortened V by 0 bases and J by 10 bases, and 10 bases separated the two germline ends. CDR1 is LGHDT, CDR2 YNNKEL, per germline (reference sequence). The CDR3 DNA is TGTGCCAGCAGCCAAGACGGGACAAAATCACCCCTCCACTTT. It yields the protein CASSQDGTKSPLHF.

The CDR3 DNA reads TGCGCCAGCAATGGGACAGGCCCTCGGGACACAGATACGCAGTATTTT. It codes for CASNGTGPRDTDTQYF. The chain couples TRBV10-2 to TRBJ2-3, with 8 positions matching TRBD1. The CDR3 is made up of 16 amino acids. V lost 7 bases, J lost 2 bases, and 11 bases stayed unmatched. Germline CDR1 and CDR2: WSHSY and SAAADI.

The rearrangement joins TRBV19 to TRBJ2-1, with 11 bases aligning to TRBD2. The V gene end was trimmed by 6 bases and the J gene end by 6 bases; junction bases not matched to a gene: 7. Germline CDR1 reads LNHDA; CDR2 reads SQIVND (reference sequence). This CDR3 region has 15 residues. CDR3 coding DNA: TGTGCCAGTAGCTATAGGGGACTAGCGGTCAATGAGCAGTTCTTC. Residues: CASSYRGLAVNEQFF.

The chain has TRBV27 and TRBJ1-6; the match to TRBD1 covers 7 bases. This CDR3 is 14 amino acids long. Germline assignment: CDR1 MNHEY and CDR2 SMNVEV (reference sequence). With V trimmed by 7 bases and J by 4 bases, 4 bases remained unmatched. The CDR3 spells CASNDRAYNSPLHF. The CDR3 region has the DNA TGTGCCAGCAATGACAGGGCTTATAATTCACCCCTCCACTTT.